These 23 T cell receptor beta chains came from one sample sequenced in a study of blood T cells in healthy people across ages. A sample-barcoded 5' primer and a J-beta primer mix were used in a second PCR of roughly 6 to 11 cycles. TCRdb independently ran MiXCR on the 5' RACE reads; one entry per CDR3 protein. Of more than 450,000 distinct CDR3 sequences in the sample, about 28% are singletons; the top ten hold 3% to 4.5%. These sequences were also reported in another study, on T cells of mothers and their children.

The sequencing input was blood. All receptors derive from a boy between 2 and 10 years old in good health.

This chain uses TRBV4-3 with TRBJ2-1, with 7 nucleotides matching TRBD2. This CDR3 region has 17 residues. Germline V gives CDR1 LGHNA, CDR2 YSLEER. J gave up 8 bases and V 3 bases, and 16 bases lay outside the gene matches. CDR3 DNA: TGCGCCAGCAGCCAGGGTTGGGGCGGGAGCCTAGCCGATGAGCAGTTCTTC. Its protein is CASSQGWGGSLADEQFF.

At least ten counts were recorded for this clonotype. This rearrangement joins TRBV7-3 to TRBJ2-3, with TRBD2 matching 10 bases. V dropped 2 bases and J dropped 1; count of bases not matched to a gene: 0. This CDR3 is built from 15 residues. Germline V gene data show CDR1 as SGHTA and CDR2 as FQGTGA. In DNA form, the CDR3 reads TGTGCCAGCAGCTTAGGGACTAGCGGCACAGATACGCAGTATTTT. This encodes CASSLGTSGTDTQYF.

The rearrangement joins TRBV28 to TRBJ2-3; 10 bases line up with TRBD1. CDR1 is MDHEN, CDR2 SYDVKM, per germline. The CDR3 is 16 residues long. V was pared by 4 bases and J by 0 bases, with 4 bases of the junction left unmatched. The CDR3 sequence is CASSSRGQGSTDTQYF. The CDR3 DNA sequence: TGTGCCAGCAGTTCCAGGGGACAGGGGAGCACAGATACGCAGTATTTT.

This clonotype was seen a few times. This chain links TRBV7-9 with TRBJ2-5; TRBD1 might be the D (6 bases). The J call is uncertain, as TRBJ2-7 better fits the DNA end. Germline-derived CDR1 and CDR2 are SEHNR and FQNEAQ (reference sequence). The CDR3 extends over 16 amino acids. CDR3 sequence (DNA): TGTGCCAGCAGCTTACCCCGACAGGAAAGCTCCTACGAGCAGTACTTC. It encodes CASSLPRQESSYEQYF.

V and J are TRBV29-1 and TRBJ2-1, with D possibly being TRBD2 (6 bases). CDR3 length equals 13 residues. Germline V CDR1 and CDR2: SQVTM, ANQGSEA. V was clipped by 4 bases and J by 8 bases, with 15 bases between them. CDR3 nucleotides: TGCAGCGTTGTTGGGGCGGGAATCGATGAGCAGTTCTTC. Its protein product is CSVVGAGIDEQFF.

The chain links TRBV12-3 or TRBV12-4 to TRBJ2-7; D not resolved. V lost 1 base and J lost 0, with 10 bases in between. The CDR3 is made up of 15 amino acids. The CDR3 spells CASSLGQVLSYEQYF. The CDR3 DNA follows: TGTGCCAGCAGTTTAGGTCAGGTACTCTCCTACGAGCAGTACTTC.

This clonotype has a handful of counts. The CDR3 region is CASSSSGTGRETQYF. As DNA, the CDR3 is TGTGCCAGCAGCTCATCCGGGACAGGGCGAGAGACCCAGTACTTC. This chain connects TRBV7-2 to TRBJ2-5; 9 bases agree with TRBD1. Per germline, CDR1 SGHTA and CDR2 FQGNSA. V lost 4 bases, J lost 4 bases, and 7 bases stayed unmatched. This CDR3 region has 15 residues.

This rearrangement joins TRBV7-9 to TRBJ2-1; D gene unclear. CDR1 is SEHNR, CDR2 FQNEAQ, per germline (reference sequence). This CDR3 is 9 amino acids long. V was clipped by 8 bases and J by 15 bases, with 11 bases between them. DNA for the CDR3: TGTGCCAGCTCTCCTCTTCCGTTCTTC. The encoded protein is CASSPLPFF.

V gene TRBV7-8 combines with J gene TRBJ2-1; tentative D call: TRBD2 (6 bases). V lost 1 base, J lost 6 bases, and 13 bases lay in between. Germline V gene data show CDR1 as SGHVS and CDR2 as FQNEAQ. This CDR3 comprises 15 residues. CDR3 region: CASSLVPSAGNEQFF. The CDR3 coding sequence is TGTGCCAGCAGCTTAGTTCCTAGCGCAGGCAATGAGCAGTTCTTC.

The chain uses TRBV5-1 and TRBJ2-7; 10 bases are shared with TRBD2. The CDR3 runs to 15 residues. Germline loops: CDR1 SGHRS, CDR2 YFSETQ. Losses at the gene ends were 8 bases for V and 0 bases for J; bases not matched to a gene: 8. The CDR3 loop is CASSESSGGSYEQYF. The CDR3 DNA is TGCGCCAGTAGCGAATCTAGCGGGGGCTCCTACGAGCAGTACTTC.

This clonotype has only a few counts. V gene TRBV5-1 combines with J gene TRBJ2-3, with 10 nucleotides matching TRBD2. The CDR3 runs 18 residues. After removal of 4 bases from V and 0 bases from J, the junction contained 11 bases not matched to a gene. The germline gives CDR1 SGHRS, CDR2 YFSETQ. The CDR3 bases are TGCGCCAGCAGCAGAGTAGCGGGAGGACTCCCTAGCACAGATACGCAGTATTTT. It yields the protein CASSRVAGGLPSTDTQYF.

This sequence joins TRBV4-3 and TRBJ2-5, with D uncertain. Germline V gives CDR1 LGHNA, CDR2 YSLEER. The CDR3 totals 13 residues. The germline V and J ends were trimmed by 5 bases and 4 bases, with 11 bases remaining between them. CDR3 residues: CASSILVGETQYF. CDR3 nucleotides: TGCGCCAGCAGCATCCTAGTTGGAGAGACCCAGTACTTC.

For the CDR3, the DNA is TGTGCCAGCAGAATACCCGGACAGGGGAACACTGAAGCTTTCTTT. It translates to CASRIPGQGNTEAFF. The chain combines TRBV5-4 with TRBJ1-1; TRBD1 matches 8 bases. Germline loops: CDR1 SGHNT, CDR2 YYREEE (reference sequence). The CDR3 covers 15 residues. With V trimmed by 5 bases and J by 1 base, 7 bases remained unmatched. The whole variable domain, filled in from reference TRBV5-4 and TRBJ1-1, reads ETGVTQSPTHLIKTRGQQVTLRCSSQSGHNTVSWYQQALGQGPQFIFQYYREEENGRGNFPPRFSGLQFPNYSSELNVNALELDDSALYLCASRIPGQGNTEAFFGQGTRLTVV.

This clonotype was seen more than once but under ten times. The rearrangement uses TRBV20-1 and TRBJ1-5; 8 nucleotides match TRBD1. The CDR3 has 14 residues. Germline values: CDR1 DFQATT, CDR2 SNEGSKA (reference sequence). With V trimmed by 4 bases and J by 8 bases, 10 bases remained unmatched. The CDR3 protein is CSATSGTGWKPQHF. DNA for the CDR3: TGCAGTGCTACCTCCGGGACAGGATGGAAGCCCCAGCATTTT.

The table lists this clonotype with a few counts. This chain joins TRBV5-1 and TRBJ1-1, with TRBD1 matching over 8 bases. This CDR3 has 15 residues. Trimming took 4 bases from V and 5 from J; bases not matched to a gene: 10. Germline loops: CDR1 SGHRS, CDR2 YFSETQ. This chain's CDR3 is CASSRLDRGGTEAFF. For the CDR3, the DNA is TGCGCCAGCAGCCGTCTCGACAGGGGAGGAACTGAAGCTTTCTTT.

In this sample, this clonotype turned up a few times. The chain employs TRBV10-3 and TRBJ2-6; either TRBD1 or TRBD2 may supply D (5 bases each). Germline CDR1 reads ENHRY; CDR2 reads SYGVKD. Trimming shortened V by 8 bases and J by 2 bases, and 7 bases separated the two germline ends. This CDR3 spans 13 amino acids. Written as DNA, the CDR3 is TGTGCCATCCGGGGCCCTGGGGCCAACGTCCTGACTTTC. This sequence encodes CAIRGPGANVLTF.

The CDR3 is CASSAEGADTQYF. CDR3 nucleotide sequence: TGTGCCAGCAGTGCGGAGGGCGCAGATACGCAGTATTTT. This chain joins TRBV2 and TRBJ2-3, with D tentatively TRBD2 (6 bases). V was clipped by 4 bases and J by 4 bases, with 9 bases between them. This CDR3 is 13 amino acids long. CDR1 SNHLY and CDR2 FYNNEI come from the germline V gene.

The chain combines TRBV5-1 with TRBJ2-3, with D possibly TRBD2 on 7 matching bases. Germline V gives CDR1 SGHRS, CDR2 YFSETQ. CDR3 length equals 15 residues. The V end was cut by 2 bases, the J end by 4 bases, with 14 bases between. The CDR3 bases are TGCGCCAGCAGCTTAGGGAGGGGGGGCTCAGATACGCAGTATTTT. Amino acid sequence: CASSLGRGGSDTQYF.

The gene calls are TRBV6-5 and TRBJ2-7; unclear D gene. CDR3 length equals 15 residues. Between the trimmed V and J ends, which lost 6 bases and 2 bases, there was a span of 17 bases. Per the germline V gene, CDR1 is MNHEY and CDR2 is SVGAGI. As DNA, the CDR3 is TGTGCCAGCAGCCGGACCCGGCGTCCCCCCTACGAGCAGTACTTC. Its protein product is CASSRTRRPPYEQYF.

The table lists this clonotype with a few counts. This rearrangement joins TRBV13 to TRBJ2-7; D unclear. The V gene lost 8 bases and the J gene lost 3 bases, with 17 bases spanning the gap. The CDR3 runs 14 residues. CDR1 is PRHDT, CDR2 FYEKMQ, per germline (reference sequence). CDR3 protein: CASRSWTYVYEQYF. CDR3 in DNA: TGTGCCAGCCGAAGTTGGACGTATGTCTACGAGCAGTACTTC.

Only a few counts were recorded for this clonotype. The chain combines TRBV27 with TRBJ2-6; possible D gene TRBD1, 5 bases. V lost 0 bases, J lost 4 bases, and 16 bases lay in between. Germline V lookup: CDR1 MNHEY, CDR2 SMNVEV (reference sequence). The CDR3 has 18 residues. The CDR3 DNA reads TGTGCCAGCAGTTTATCAGGGGCCACGGCCCTAGGGGCCAACGTCCTGACTTTC. Protein: CASSLSGATALGANVLTF.

This clonotype was detected a few times. This chain's CDR3 is CSGQGSETQYF. The CDR3 region has the DNA TGCAGCGGGCAGGGGTCAGAGACCCAGTACTTC. The V and J genes are TRBV29-1 and TRBJ2-5, with a possible D match to TRBD1 (6 bases). V was pared by 7 bases and J by 4 bases, with 10 bases between. The CDR3 runs to 11 residues. Germline V CDR1 and CDR2: SQVTM, ANQGSEA.

The table lists this clonotype with a few counts. J is TRBJ2-1 and V is TRBV20-1; D unclear. From germline, CDR1 is DFQATT and CDR2 SNEGSKA (reference sequence). Trimming shortened V by 2 bases and J by 6 bases, and 14 bases separated the two germline ends. The CDR3 runs to 14 residues. CDR3: CSARRLEDPNEQFF. The CDR3 DNA reads TGCAGTGCTAGACGGCTAGAGGATCCCAATGAGCAGTTCTTC.